These 2 T cell receptor beta chains originate from one sample sequenced in a study of CXCR4 blockade with PD-1 therapy in pancreatic cancer. The data were produced by immunoSEQ multiplex PCR, yet TCRdb's version contains in-frame clones alone and is incomplete. Altogether 700 to 800 clones are present, around half being singletons, with the ten largest covering 5.5%. What was sequenced was tumor tissue. These receptors all stem from a human donor with pancreatic ductal adenocarcinoma.

The chain recombines TRBV14 with TRBJ2-2, with 8 bases matching TRBD1. J lost 0 bases, V lost 4 bases, and 4 bases had no gene match. Germline CDR1 is SGHDN and CDR2 is FVKESK. CDR3 size: 16 residues. CDR3 in amino acids: CASSLGQESNTGELFF. The CDR3 DNA is TGTGCCAGCAGCCTGGGACAGGAATCGAACACCGGGGAGCTGTTTTTT.

This clone showed up just a few times. This chain connects TRBV9 to TRBJ2-1; the match to TRBD2 covers 10 bases. Germline V lookup: CDR1 SGDLS, CDR2 YYNGEE. The CDR3 is 15 amino acids. The trim removed 0 bases at V and 12 bases at J, leaving 9 bases unmatched. The CDR3: CASSVGLAGEQGQFF. The CDR3 DNA reads as TGTGCCAGCAGCGTAGGTCTAGCGGGAGAGCAAGGGCAGTTCTTC. Drawing the rest from reference TRBV9 and TRBJ2-1, the complete variable domain is DSGVTQTPKHLITATGQRVTLRCSPRSGDLSVYWYQQSLDQGLQFLIQYYNGEERAKGNILERFSAQQFPDLHSELNLSSLELGDSALYFCASSVGLAGEQGQFFGPGTRLTVL.